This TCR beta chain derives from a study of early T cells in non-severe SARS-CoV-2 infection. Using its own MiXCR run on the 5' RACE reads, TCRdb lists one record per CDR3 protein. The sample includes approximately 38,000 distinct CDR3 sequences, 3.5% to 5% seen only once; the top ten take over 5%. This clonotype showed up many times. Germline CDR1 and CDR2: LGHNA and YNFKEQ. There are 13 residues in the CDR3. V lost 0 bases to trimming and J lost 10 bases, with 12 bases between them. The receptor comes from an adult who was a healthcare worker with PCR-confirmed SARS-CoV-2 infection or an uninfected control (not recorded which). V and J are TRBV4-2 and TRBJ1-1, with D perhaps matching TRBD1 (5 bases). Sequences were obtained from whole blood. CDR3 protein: CASSQERGGGAFF. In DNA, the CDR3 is TGTGCCAGCAGCCAAGAAAGGGGTGGGGGAGCTTTCTTT.